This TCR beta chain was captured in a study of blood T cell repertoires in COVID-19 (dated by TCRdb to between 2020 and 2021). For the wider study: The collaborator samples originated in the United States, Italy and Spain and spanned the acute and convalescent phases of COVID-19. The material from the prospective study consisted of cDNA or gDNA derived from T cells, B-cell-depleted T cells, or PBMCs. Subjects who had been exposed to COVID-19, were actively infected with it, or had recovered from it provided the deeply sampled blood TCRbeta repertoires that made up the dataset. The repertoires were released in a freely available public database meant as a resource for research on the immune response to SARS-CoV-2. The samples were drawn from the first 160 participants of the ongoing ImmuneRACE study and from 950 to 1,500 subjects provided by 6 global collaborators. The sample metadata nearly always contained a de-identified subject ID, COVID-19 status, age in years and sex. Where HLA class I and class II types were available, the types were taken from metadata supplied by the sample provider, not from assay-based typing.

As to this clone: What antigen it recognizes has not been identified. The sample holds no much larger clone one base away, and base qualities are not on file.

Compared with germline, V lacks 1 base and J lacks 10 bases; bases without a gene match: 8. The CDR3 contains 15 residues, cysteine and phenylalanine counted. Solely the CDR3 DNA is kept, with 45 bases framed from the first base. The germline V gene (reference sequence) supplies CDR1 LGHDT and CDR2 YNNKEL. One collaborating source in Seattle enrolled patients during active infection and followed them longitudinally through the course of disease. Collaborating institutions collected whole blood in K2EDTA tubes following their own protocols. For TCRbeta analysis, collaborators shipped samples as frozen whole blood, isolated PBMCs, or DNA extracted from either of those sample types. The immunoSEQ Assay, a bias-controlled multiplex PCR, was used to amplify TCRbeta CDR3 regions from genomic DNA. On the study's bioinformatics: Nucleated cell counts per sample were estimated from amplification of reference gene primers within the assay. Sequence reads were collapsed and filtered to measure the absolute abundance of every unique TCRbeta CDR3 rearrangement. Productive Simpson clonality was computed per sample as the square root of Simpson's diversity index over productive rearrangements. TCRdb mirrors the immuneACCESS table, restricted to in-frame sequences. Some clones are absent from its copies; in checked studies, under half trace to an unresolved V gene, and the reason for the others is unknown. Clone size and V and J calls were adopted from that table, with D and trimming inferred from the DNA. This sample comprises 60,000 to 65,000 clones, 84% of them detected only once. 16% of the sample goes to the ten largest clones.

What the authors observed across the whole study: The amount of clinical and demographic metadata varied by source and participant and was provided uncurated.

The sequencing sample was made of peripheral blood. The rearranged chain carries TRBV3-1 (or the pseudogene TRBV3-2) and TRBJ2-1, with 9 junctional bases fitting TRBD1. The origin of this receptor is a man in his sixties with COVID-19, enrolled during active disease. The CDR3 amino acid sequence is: CASSQAGTGIGEQFF. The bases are TGTGCCAGCAGCCAAGCCGGGACAGGGATAGGAGAGCAGTTCTTC.